The clone carrying this T cell receptor (beta chain) was found a few times. The CDR3 is 12 amino acids. Trimming pared 8 bases from V and 3 bases from J, leaving 8 bases between. Germline CDR1 SNHLY, CDR2 FYNNEI. Authors' analysis steps: Reference gene primer amplification yielded estimated nucleated cell counts. The assay was immunoSEQ multiplex PCR, and TCRdb's table has in-frame clones only and misses some. V and J calls plus clone size are reproduced from that table; the DNA served to infer D and trimming. Altogether roughly 210,000 clones are present, roughly nine tenths being singletons, with the ten largest covering 1.7%. The data were obtained in a study of blood T cell repertoires in COVID-19. Study information: Acute and convalescent COVID-19 specimens originated in the United States, Italy and Spain. PBMCs, B-cell-depleted T cells, or T cells were the source of the cDNA or gDNA that made up the material.

Sequenced sample: peripheral blood. The V and J genes are TRBV2 and TRBJ2-1; no reliable D call. This receptor was taken from a man in his 70s with acute or convalescent COVID-19. The CDR3 region has the DNA TGTGCCAGCGGGCGAAACTACAATGAGCAGTTCTTC. Translation gives CASGRNYNEQFF.